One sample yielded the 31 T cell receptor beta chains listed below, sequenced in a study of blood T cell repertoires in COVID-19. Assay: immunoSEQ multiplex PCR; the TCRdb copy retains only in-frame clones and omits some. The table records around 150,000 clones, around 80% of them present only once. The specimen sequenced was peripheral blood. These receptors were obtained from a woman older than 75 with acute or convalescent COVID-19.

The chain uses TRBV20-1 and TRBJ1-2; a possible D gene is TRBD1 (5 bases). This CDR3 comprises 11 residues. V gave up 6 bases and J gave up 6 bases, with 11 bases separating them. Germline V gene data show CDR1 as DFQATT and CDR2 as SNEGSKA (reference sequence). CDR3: CSAGGGDGYTF. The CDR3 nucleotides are TGCAGTGCGGGCGGGGGAGATGGCTACACCTTC.

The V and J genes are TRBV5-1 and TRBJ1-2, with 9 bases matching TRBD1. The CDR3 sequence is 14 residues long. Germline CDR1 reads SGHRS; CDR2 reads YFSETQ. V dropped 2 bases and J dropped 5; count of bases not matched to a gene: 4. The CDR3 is CASSLTGGSYGYTF. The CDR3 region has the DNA TGCGCCAGCAGCTTAACAGGGGGCTCTTATGGCTACACCTTC.

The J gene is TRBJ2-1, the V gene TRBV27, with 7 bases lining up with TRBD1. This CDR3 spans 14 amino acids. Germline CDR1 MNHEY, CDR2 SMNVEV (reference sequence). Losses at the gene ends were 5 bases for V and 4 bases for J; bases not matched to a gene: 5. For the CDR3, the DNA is TGTGCCAGCAGTGAGGGGGCGTTTTACAATGAGCAGTTCTTC. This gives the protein CASSEGAFYNEQFF.

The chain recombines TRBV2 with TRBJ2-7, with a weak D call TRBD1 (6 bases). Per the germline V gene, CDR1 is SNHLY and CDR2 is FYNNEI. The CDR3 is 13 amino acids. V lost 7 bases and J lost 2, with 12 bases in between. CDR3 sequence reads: CASNQGRTYEQYF. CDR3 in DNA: TGTGCCAGCAATCAGGGGCGTACCTACGAGCAGTACTTC. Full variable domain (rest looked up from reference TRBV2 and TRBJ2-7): EPEVTQTPSHQVTQMGQEVILRCVPISNHLYFYWYRQILGQKVEFLVSFYNNEISEKSEIFDDQFSVERPDGSNFTLKIRSTKLEDSAMYFCASNQGRTYEQYFGPGTRLTVT.

The CDR3: CSASGLALDNEQFF. As DNA, the CDR3 is TGCAGTGCAAGTGGACTAGCGCTTGACAATGAGCAGTTCTTC. The chain is built from TRBV20-1 and TRBJ2-1; 9 positions agree with TRBD2. The CDR3 has 14 residues. The trim removed 6 bases at V and 5 bases at J, leaving 8 bases unmatched. Germline loops: CDR1 DFQATT, CDR2 SNEGSKA (reference sequence).

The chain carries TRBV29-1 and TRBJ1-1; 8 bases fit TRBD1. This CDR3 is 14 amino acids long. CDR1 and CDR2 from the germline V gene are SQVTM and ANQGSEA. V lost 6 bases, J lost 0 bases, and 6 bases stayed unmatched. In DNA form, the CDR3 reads TGCAGCGTCGACGCGACAGGGGTGAACACTGAAGCTTTCTTT. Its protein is CSVDATGVNTEAFF.

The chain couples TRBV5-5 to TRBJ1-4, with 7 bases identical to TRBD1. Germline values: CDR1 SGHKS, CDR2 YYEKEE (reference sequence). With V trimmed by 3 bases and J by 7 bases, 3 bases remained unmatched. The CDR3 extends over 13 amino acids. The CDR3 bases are TGTGCCAGCAGCTACACAGGGGTTGAAAAACTGTTTTTT. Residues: CASSYTGVEKLFF.

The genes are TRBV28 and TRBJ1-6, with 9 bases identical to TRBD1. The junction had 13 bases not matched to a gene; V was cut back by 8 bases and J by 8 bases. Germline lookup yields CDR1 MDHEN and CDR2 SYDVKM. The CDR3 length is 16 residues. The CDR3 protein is CASRTPGQGYDSPLHF. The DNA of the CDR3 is TGTGCCAGCCGGACCCCGGGACAGGGATACGATTCACCCCTCCACTTT.

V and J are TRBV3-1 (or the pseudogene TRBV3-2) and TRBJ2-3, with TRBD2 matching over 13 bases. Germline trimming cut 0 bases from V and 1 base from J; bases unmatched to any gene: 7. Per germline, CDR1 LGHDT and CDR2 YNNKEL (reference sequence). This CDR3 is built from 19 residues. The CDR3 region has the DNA TGTGCCAGCAGCCAAGACCGGACTAGCGGGAGAGGGGGCACAGATACGCAGTATTTT. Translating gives CASSQDRTSGRGGTDTQYF.

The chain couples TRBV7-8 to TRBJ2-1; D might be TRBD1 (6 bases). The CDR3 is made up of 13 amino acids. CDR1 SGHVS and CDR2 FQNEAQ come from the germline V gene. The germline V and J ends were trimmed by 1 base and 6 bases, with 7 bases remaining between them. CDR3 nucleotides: TGTGCCAGCAGCTTAGGACAGGCCAATGAGCAGTTCTTC. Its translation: CASSLGQANEQFF.

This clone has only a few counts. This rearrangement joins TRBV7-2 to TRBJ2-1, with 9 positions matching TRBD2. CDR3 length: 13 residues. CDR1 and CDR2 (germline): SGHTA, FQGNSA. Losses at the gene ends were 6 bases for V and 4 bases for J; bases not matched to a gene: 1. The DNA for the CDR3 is TGTGCCAGCAGGGCGGGAGGGTACAATGAGCAGTTCTTC. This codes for CASRAGGYNEQFF. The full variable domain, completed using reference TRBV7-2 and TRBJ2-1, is GAGVSQSPSNKVTEKGKDVELRCDPISGHTALYWYRQSLGQGLEFLIYFQGNSAPDKSGLPSDRFSAERTGGSVSTLTIQRTQQEDSAVYLCASRAGGYNEQFFGPGTRLTVL.

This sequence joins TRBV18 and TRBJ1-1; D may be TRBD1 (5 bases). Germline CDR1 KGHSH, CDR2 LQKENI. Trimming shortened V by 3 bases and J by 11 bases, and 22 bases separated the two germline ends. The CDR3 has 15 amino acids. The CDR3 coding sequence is TGTGCCAGCTCACCTGCCTTAAGGAGGGACTCGACGGCTTTCTTT. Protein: CASSPALRRDSTAFF.

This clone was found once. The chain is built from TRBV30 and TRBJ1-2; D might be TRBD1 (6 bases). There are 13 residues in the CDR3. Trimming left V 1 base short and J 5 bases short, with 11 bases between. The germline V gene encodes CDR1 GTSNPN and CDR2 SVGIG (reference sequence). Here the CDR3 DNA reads TGTGCCTGGAGTGACAGGGTAAAGTATGGCTACACCTTC. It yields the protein CAWSDRVKYGYTF.

The CDR3 sequence: CASSLNPAGGEDEQFF. The CDR3, as DNA: TGCGCCAGCAGCTTGAACCCGGCGGGAGGGGAGGATGAGCAGTTCTTC. The J gene is TRBJ2-1, the V gene TRBV5-1; the match to TRBD2 covers 9 bases. The V segment lost 1 base and the J segment 8 bases; nucleotides outside the gene matches: 10. The V gene's germline CDR1 is SGHRS and CDR2 YFSETQ. CDR3 size: 16 residues.

CDR3 sequence: CASSLSADSYNSPLHF. The CDR3 nucleotides are TGTGCCAGCAGCTTGTCGGCGGACTCCTATAATTCACCCCTCCACTTT. The chain has TRBV7-6 and TRBJ1-6; no reliable D call. Germline-derived CDR1 and CDR2 are SGHVS and FNYEAQ. This CDR3 has 16 residues. V lost 3 bases to trimming and J lost 0 bases, with 9 bases between them.

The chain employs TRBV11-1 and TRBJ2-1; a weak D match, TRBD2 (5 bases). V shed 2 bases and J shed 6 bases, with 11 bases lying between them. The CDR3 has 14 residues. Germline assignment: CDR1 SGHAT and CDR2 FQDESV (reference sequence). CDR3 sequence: CASSLTGGLNEQFF. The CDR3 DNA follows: TGTGCCAGCAGCTTAACTGGCGGGCTCAATGAGCAGTTCTTC. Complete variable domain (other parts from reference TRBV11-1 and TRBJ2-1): EAEVAQSPRYKITEKSQAVAFWCDPISGHATLYWYRQILGQGPELLVQFQDESVVDDSQLPKDRFSAERLKGVDSTLKIQPAELGDSAMYLCASSLTGGLNEQFFGPGTRLTVL.

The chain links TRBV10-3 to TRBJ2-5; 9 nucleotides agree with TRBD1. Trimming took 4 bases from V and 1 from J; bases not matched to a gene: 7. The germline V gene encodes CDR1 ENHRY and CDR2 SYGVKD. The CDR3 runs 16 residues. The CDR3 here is CAISGGQGNGQETQYF. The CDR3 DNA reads TGTGCCATCAGTGGAGGACAGGGGAACGGCCAAGAGACCCAGTACTTC.

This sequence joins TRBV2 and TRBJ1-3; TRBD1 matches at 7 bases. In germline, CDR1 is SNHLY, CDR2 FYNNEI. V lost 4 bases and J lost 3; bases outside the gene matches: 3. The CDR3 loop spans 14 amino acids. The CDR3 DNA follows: TGTGCCAGCAGTGGACAGGGAGGTGGAAACACCATATATTTT. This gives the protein CASSGQGGGNTIYF.

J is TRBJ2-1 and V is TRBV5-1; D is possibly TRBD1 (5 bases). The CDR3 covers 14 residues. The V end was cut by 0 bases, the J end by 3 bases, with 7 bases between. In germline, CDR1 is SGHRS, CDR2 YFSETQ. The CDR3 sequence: CASSLGQYYNEQFF. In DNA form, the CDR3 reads TGCGCCAGCAGCTTGGGACAGTACTACAATGAGCAGTTCTTC.

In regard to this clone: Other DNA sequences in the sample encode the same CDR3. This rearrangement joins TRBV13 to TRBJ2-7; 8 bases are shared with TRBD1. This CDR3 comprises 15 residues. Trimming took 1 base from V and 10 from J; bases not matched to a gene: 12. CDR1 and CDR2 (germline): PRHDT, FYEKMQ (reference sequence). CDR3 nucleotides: TGTGCCAGCAGCTTAGAGGGCAGGGGGCAGCGCGAACAGTACTTC. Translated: CASSLEGRGQREQYF. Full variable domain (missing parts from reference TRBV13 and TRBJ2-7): AAGVIQSPRHLIKEKRETATLKCYPIPRHDTVYWYQQGPGQDPQFLISFYEKMQSDKGSIPDRFSAQQFSDYHSELNMSSLELGDSALYFCASSLEGRGQREQYFGPGTRLTVT.

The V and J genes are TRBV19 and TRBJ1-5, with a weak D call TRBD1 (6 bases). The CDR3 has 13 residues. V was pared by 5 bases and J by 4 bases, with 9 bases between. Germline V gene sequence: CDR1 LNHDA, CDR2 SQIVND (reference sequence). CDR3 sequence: CASSYRENQPQHF. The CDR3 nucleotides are TGTGCCAGTAGTTACAGGGAAAATCAGCCCCAGCATTTT.

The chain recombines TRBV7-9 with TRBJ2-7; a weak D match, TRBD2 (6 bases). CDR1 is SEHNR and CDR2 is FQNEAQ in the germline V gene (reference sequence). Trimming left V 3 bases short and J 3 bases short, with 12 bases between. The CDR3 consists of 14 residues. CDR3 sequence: CASSFLGGDYEQYF. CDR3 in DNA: TGTGCCAGCAGCTTCTTGGGGGGAGACTACGAGCAGTACTTC.

The DNA for the CDR3 is TGTGCCAGTAGTCCAGGACAGGTTCAGCCCCAGCATTTT. It codes for CASSPGQVQPQHF. The chain joins TRBV19 to TRBJ1-5; 7 bases line up with TRBD1. V lost 5 bases and J lost 6; bases outside the gene matches: 4. Germline assignment: CDR1 LNHDA and CDR2 SQIVND (reference sequence). This CDR3 region has 13 residues.

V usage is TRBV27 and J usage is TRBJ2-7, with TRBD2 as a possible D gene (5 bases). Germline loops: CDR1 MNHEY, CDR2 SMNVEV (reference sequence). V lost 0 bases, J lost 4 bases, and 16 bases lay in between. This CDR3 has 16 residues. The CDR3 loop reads CASSLSLPGNGYEQYF. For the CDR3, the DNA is TGTGCCAGCAGTTTATCGCTCCCGGGGAACGGGTACGAGCAGTACTTC.

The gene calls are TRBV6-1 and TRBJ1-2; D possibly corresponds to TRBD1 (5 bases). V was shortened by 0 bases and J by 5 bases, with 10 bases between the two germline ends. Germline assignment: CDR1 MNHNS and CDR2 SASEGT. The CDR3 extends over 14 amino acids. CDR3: CASSEAQGSYGYTF. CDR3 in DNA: TGTGCCAGCAGTGAAGCGCAGGGATCGTATGGCTACACCTTC.

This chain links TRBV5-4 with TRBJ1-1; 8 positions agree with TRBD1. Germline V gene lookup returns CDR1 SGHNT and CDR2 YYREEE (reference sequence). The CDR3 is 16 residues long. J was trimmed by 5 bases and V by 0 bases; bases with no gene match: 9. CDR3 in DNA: TGTGCCAGCAGCTTGGGACCTGGACAGGGTGAAACTGAAGCTTTCTTT. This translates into CASSLGPGQGETEAFF.

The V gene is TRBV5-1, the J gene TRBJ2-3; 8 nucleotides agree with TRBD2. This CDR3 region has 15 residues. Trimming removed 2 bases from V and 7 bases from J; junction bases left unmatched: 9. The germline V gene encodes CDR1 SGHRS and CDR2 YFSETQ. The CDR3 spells CASSLLAASVNTQYF. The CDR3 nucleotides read TGCGCCAGCAGCTTACTAGCGGCGAGCGTAAATACGCAGTATTTT.

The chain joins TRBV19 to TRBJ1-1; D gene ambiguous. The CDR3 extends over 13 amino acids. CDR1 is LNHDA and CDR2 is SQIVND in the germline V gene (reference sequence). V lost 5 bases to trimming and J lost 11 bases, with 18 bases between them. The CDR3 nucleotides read TGTGCCAGTAGTTTTACAGAGGGTAGTGAGGCTTTCTTT. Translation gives CASSFTEGSEAFF.

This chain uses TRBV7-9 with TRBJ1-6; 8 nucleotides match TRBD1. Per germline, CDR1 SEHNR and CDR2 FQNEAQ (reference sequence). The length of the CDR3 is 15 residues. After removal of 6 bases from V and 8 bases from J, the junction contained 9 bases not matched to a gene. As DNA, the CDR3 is TGTGCCAGCAGTCAAGACAGGGGAGGGCATTCACCCCTCCACTTT. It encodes CASSQDRGGHSPLHF.

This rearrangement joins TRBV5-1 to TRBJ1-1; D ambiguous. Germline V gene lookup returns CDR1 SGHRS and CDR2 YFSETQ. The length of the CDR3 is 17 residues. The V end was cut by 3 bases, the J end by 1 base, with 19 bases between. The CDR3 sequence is CASSSRWEGTTNTEAFF. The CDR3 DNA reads TGCGCCAGCAGCTCTCGATGGGAGGGAACAACGAACACTGAAGCTTTCTTT.

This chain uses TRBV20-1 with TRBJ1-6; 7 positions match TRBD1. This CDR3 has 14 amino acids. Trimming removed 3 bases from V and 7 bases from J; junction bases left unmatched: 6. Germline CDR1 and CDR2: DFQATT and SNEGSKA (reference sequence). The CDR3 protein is CSASDSGGNSPLHF. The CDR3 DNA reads TGCAGTGCTAGTGATTCAGGGGGGAATTCACCCCTCCACTTT.